The T cell receptor beta chain described here comes from a study of T-cell reconstitution after alpha-beta-depleted transplantation in children. This clonotype has only a few counts. Antigen: not known. Unique molecular identifiers were built into the TCRbeta library. From the PCR reads, TCRdb called clonotypes with MiXCR, one entry per CDR3 protein. Seen here are 500,000 to 650,000 distinct CDR3 sequences, 11% observed once, and the top ten hold 13% to 15%. Study-level findings and limits: Roughly two months post-transplant, alpha-beta T cells reportedly originated from several hundred graft clones that had expanded. Some patients' high day-60 TCRbeta diversity was traced to surviving recipient T cells and thymic progenitors. Newly produced T cells mostly accounted for T-cell counts and diversity one year post-transplant.

The germline CDR1 and CDR2 sequences are MDHEN and SYDVKM. The trim removed 2 bases at V and 3 bases at J, leaving 4 bases unmatched. The CDR3 runs 15 residues. The receptor was isolated from a female patient aged 2-9 years who had a stem cell transplant for aplastic anemia, so the T cells may come from the graft donor. Sequenced material: PBMCs, mostly from graft donor cells, taken 180 days after TCRalphabeta/CD19-depleted stem cell transplant. This chain connects TRBV28 to TRBJ2-1; TRBD2 matches at 7 bases. In nucleotides, the CDR3 is TGTGCCAGCAGTTTACGGACTAGATACTACAATGAGCAGTTCTTC. Protein product: CASSLRTRYYNEQFF. Variable domain in full (rest from reference TRBV28 and TRBJ2-1): DVKVTQSSRYLVKRTGEKVFLECVQDMDHENMFWYRQDPGLGLRLIYFSYDVKMKEKGDIPEGYSVSREKKERFSLILESASTNQTSMYLCASSLRTRYYNEQFFGPGTRLTVL.